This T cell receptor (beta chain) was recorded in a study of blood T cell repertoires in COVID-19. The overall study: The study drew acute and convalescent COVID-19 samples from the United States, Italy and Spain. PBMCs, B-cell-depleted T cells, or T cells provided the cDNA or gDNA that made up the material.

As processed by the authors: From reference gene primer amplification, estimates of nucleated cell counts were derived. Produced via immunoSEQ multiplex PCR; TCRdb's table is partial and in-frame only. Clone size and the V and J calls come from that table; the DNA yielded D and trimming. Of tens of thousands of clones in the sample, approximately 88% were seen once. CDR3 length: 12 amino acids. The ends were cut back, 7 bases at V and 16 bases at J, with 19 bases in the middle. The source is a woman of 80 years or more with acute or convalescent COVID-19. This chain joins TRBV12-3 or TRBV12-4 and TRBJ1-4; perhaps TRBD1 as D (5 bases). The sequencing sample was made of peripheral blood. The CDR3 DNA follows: TGTGCCAGCACCATGCGGGGCAGGGTCCCGTTTTTT. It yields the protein CASTMRGRVPFF.